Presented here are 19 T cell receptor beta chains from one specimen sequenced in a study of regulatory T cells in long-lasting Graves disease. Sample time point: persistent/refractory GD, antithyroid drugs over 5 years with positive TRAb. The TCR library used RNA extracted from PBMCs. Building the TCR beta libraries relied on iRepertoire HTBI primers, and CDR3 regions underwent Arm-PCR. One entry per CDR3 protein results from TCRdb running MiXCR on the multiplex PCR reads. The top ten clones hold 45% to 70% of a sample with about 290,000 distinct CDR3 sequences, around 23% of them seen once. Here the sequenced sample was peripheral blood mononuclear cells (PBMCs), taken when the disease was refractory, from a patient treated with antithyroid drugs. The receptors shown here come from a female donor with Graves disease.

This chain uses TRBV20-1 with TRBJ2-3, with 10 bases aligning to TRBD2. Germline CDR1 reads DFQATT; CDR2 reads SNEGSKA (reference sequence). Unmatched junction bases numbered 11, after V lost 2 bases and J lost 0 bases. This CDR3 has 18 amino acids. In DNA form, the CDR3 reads TGCAGTGCTAGATTGCTAGCGGGAGCAGAGGCAAGCACAGATACGCAGTATTTT. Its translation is CSARLLAGAEASTDTQYF.

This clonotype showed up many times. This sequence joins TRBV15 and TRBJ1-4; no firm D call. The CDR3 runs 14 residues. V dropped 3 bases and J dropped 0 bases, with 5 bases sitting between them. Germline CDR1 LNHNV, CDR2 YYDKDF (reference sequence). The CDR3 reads CATSSASTNEKLFF. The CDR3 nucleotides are TGTGCCACCAGCAGTGCCTCAACTAATGAAAAACTGTTTTTT.

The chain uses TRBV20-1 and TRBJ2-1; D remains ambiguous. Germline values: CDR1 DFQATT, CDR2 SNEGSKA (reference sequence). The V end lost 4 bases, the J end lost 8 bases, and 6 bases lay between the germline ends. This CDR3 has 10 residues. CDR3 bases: TGCAGTGCTACGTCCCATGAGCAGTTCTTC. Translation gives CSATSHEQFF.

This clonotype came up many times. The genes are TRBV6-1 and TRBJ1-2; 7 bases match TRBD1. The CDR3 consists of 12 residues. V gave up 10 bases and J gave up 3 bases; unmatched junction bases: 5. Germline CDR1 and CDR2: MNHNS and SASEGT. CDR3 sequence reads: CATGTGDYGYTF. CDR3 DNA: TGTGCCACCGGAACAGGGGACTATGGCTACACCTTC.

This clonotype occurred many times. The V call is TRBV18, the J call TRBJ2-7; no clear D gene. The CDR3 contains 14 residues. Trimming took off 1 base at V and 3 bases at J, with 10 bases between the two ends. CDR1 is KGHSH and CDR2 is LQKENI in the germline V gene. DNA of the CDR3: TGTGCCAGCTCACCACAGGCGGACCACTACGAGCAGTACTTC. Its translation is CASSPQADHYEQYF.

The CDR3, as DNA: TGCGCCAGCAGTCCCACGGACGGCGGCCGGGAAAAACTGTTTTTT. Translating it yields CASSPTDGGREKLFF. This chain connects TRBV5-1 to TRBJ1-4; no clear D gene. The germline CDR1 and CDR2 sequences are SGHRS and YFSETQ. CDR3 length equals 15 residues. Deletions cut 5 bases from V and 8 bases from J, with 19 bases between.

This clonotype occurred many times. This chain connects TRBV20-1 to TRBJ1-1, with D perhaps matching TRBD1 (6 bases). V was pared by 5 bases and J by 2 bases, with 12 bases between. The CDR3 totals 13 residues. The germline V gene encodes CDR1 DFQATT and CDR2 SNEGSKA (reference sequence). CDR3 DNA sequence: TGCAGTGCTCCGAGGGGGGGTAACACTGAAGCTTTCTTT. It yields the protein CSAPRGGNTEAFF.

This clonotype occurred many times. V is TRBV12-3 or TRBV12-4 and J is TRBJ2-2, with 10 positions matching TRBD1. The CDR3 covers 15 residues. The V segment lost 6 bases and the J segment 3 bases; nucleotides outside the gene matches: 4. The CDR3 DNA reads TGTGCCAGCAGACAGACAGGGGGCGACACCGGGGAGCTGTTTTTT. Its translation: CASRQTGGDTGELFF.

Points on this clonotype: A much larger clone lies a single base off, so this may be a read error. The CDR3: CASSPGTSGSGTRYF. In DNA, the CDR3 is TGTGCCAGCAGTCCCGGGACTAGCGGGAGTGGGACCCGGTACTTC. The chain is built from TRBV27 and TRBJ2-5; 14 bases map to TRBD2. Germline-derived CDR1 and CDR2 are MNHEY and SMNVEV (reference sequence). The CDR3 contains 15 residues.

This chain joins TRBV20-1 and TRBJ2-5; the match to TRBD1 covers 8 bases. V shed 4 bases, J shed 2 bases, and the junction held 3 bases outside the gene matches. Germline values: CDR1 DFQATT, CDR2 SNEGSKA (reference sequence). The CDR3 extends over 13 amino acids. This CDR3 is CSATGTGQETQYF. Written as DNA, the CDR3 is TGCAGTGCTACCGGGACAGGACAAGAGACCCAGTACTTC.

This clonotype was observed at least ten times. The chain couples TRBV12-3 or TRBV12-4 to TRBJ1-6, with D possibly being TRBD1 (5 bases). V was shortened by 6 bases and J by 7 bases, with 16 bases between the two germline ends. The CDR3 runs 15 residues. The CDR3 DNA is TGTGCCAGCAGAACAGCCGACAGACCAAATTCACCCCTCCACTTT. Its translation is CASRTADRPNSPLHF.

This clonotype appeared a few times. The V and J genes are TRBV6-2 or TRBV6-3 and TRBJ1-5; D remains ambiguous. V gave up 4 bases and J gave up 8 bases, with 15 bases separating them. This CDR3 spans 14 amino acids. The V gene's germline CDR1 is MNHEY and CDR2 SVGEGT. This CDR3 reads CASSSLEGLEPQHF. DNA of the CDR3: TGTGCCAGCAGTTCCCTCGAAGGGCTGGAGCCCCAGCATTTT.

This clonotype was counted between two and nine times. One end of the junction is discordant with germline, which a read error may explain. The CDR3 sequence is CSATGQGPKF. The CDR3 DNA reads TGCAGTGCCACGGGACAGGGGCCCAAATTC. The chain links TRBV20-1 to TRBJ1-2; 10 bases align to TRBD1. The CDR3 runs to 10 residues. CDR1 is DFQATT and CDR2 is SNEGSKA in the germline V gene (reference sequence).

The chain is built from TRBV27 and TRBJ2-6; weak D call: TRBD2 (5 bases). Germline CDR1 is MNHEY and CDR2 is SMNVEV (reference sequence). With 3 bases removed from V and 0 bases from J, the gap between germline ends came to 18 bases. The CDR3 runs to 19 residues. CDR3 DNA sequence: TGTGCCAGCAGTTTTGTTACGAGGGCCCTTCACTCTGGGGCCAACGTCCTGACTTTC. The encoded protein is CASSFVTRALHSGANVLTF.

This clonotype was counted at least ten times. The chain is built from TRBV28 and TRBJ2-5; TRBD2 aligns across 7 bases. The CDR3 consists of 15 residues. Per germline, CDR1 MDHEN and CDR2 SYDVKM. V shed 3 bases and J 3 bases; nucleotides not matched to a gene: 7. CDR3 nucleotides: TGTGCCAGCAGTTTCCGCGCGGGAGTCGAAGAGACCCAGTACTTC. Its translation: CASSFRAGVEETQYF.

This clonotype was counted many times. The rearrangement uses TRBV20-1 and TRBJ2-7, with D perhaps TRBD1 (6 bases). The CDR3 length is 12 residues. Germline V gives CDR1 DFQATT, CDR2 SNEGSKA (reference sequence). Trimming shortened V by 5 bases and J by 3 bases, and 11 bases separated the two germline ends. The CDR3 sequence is CSAGGQNYEQYF. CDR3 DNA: TGCAGTGCTGGAGGACAGAACTACGAGCAGTACTTC.

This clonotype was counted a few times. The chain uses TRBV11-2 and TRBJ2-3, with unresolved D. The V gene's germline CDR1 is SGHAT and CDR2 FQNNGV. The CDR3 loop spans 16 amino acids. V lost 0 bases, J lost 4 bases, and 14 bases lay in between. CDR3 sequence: CASSLDPGPYSDTQYF. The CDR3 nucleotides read TGTGCCAGCAGCTTAGACCCAGGCCCCTACTCAGATACGCAGTATTTT.

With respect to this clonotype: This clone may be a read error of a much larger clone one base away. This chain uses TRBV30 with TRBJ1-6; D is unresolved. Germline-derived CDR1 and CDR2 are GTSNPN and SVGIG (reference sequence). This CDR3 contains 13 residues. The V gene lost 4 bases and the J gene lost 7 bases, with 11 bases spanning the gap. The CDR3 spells CAWNGESNSPLHF. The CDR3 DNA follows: TGTGCCTGGAATGGTGAATCAAATTCACCCCTCCACTTT.

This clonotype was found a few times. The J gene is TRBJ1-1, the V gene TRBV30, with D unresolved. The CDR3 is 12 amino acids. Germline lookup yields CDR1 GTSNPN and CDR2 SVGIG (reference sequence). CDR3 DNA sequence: TGTGCAGGAGGGCGGTTGAACACTGAAGCTTTCTTT. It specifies CAGGRLNTEAFF.